The rows below give T cell receptor beta chains drawn from one sample of a study of T cells after yellow fever vaccination. TCRdb redid the calling of the 5' RACE reads with MiXCR, one entry per CDR3 protein. The sample has around 310,000 distinct CDR3 sequences; around 4.5% are singletons. This sample comprised PBMCs, obtained 15 days after the yellow fever booster vaccination. The receptors shown here come from a man aged 18 to 29 who received the YFV17D yellow fever vaccine. Each CDR3 is given with its conserved first and last residue. A D gene is named only where the DNA matches it firmly. Not all rows give a size; the values are once, few, many and, for expanded clones, a class.

v_gene,abundance,j_gene,d_gene,CDR3nt,CDR3aa
TRBV7-2,few,TRBJ2-6,TRBD1,TGTGCCAGCAGCTTAGGAACAGGGGACGGCAACGTCCTGACTTTC,CASSLGTGDGNVLTF
TRBV29-1,many,TRBJ1-2,.,TGCAGCGTTGAAGGGGGGGCGGACAGTTGGCTTTGGACCTTC,CSVEGGADSWLWTF
TRBV3-1,many,TRBJ2-7,.,TGTGCCAGCAGCCAAGAACTGTTGTTCGAGCAGTACTTC,CASSQELLFEQYF
TRBV10-3,few,TRBJ1-5,.,TGTGCCGTTCGGGGGAGCAATCAGCCCCAGCATTTT,CAVRGSNQPQHF
TRBV7-6,few,TRBJ2-5,TRBD1,TGTGCCAGCAGCTCCGGGACAGGGGGCAGGGAGACCCAGTACTTC,CASSSGTGGRETQYF
TRBV3-1,few,TRBJ1-1,.,TGTGCCAGCAGCCAAGATAGGGACTCTGAAGCTTTCTTT,CASSQDRDSEAFF
TRBV12-3/TRBV12-4,few,TRBJ1-5,.,TGTGCCAGCAGTTTAATCGGGGGCAATCAGCCCCAGCATTTT,CASSLIGGNQPQHF
TRBV7-3,.,TRBJ2-1,.,TGTGCCAGCAGCTTAACGGGTACAGGGCCTTCCTACAATGAGCAGTTCTTC,CASSLTGTGPSYNEQFF
TRBV24-1,many,TRBJ1-1,.,TGTGCCACCAGTTATGGGACTGAAGCTTTCTTT,CATSYGTEAFF
TRBV5-1,few,TRBJ2-5,.,TGCGCCAGCTCTGAACGGGGGCCCGAAGAGACCCAGTACTTC,CASSERGPEETQYF
TRBV7-2,many,TRBJ2-3,TRBD2,TGTGCCAGCAGCGGCGGGGGAAGCACAGATACGCAGTATTTT,CASSGGGSTDTQYF
TRBV5-4,.,TRBJ2-2,.,TGTGCCAGCAGCTCCTTGAAGACAGGGAACACCGGGGAGCTGTTTTTT,CASSSLKTGNTGELFF
TRBV11-2,.,TRBJ1-1,.,TGTGCCAGCAGCATAAGGGGGGCCGGATCTATGAACACTGAAGCTTTCTTT,CASSIRGAGSMNTEAFF
TRBV7-2,many,TRBJ2-3,.,TGTGCCAGCAGCTCACCCGGGACAACCGGTACAGATACGCAGTATTTT,CASSSPGTTGTDTQYF
TRBV29-1,many,TRBJ1-4,.,TGCAGCGTTGGACAGGCGACTAATGAAAAACTGTTTTTT,CSVGQATNEKLFF
TRBV6-5,many,TRBJ2-2,TRBD2,TGTGCCAGCAGTTCGGGCGGGGGCACCGGGGAGCTGTTTTTT,CASSSGGGTGELFF
TRBV10-3,.,TRBJ2-3,TRBD2,TGTGCCATCAGGGATGTTGGGGGGGGCACAGATACGCAGTATTTT,CAIRDVGGGTDTQYF
TRBV20-1,many,TRBJ2-1,.,TGCAGTGCGCGGACGAATGAGCAGTTCTTC,CSARTNEQFF
TRBV4-2,few,TRBJ2-1,.,TGTGCCAGCAGCCTTTCCGCTGAGCAGTTCTTC,CASSLSAEQFF
TRBV27,few,TRBJ2-3,.,TGTGCCAGCACTGTGTGGGGGGGCCATGATACGCAGTATTTT,CASTVWGGHDTQYF
TRBV10-3,.,TRBJ2-1,.,TGTGCCATCATGGCCAGTTACTACAATGAGCAGTTCTTC,CAIMASYYNEQFF
TRBV7-3,many,TRBJ2-1,.,TGTGCCAGCAGCTTATATTCCAGGGGAAATGAGCAGTTCTTC,CASSLYSRGNEQFF
TRBV12-3/TRBV12-4,.,TRBJ2-2,TRBD1,TGTGCCAGCCTGAACCGGGACAGGGTTGCCGGGGAGCTGTTTTTT,CASLNRDRVAGELFF
TRBV7-7,few,TRBJ1-6,TRBD1,TGTGCCAGCAGCTTAAGGGACAGAAGAAATTCACCCCTCCACTTT,CASSLRDRRNSPLHF
TRBV5-6,many,TRBJ1-5,TRBD1,TGTGCCAGCAGCAGAAGGGACAGGGTTGTTCAGCCCCAGCATTTT,CASSRRDRVVQPQHF
TRBV5-1,many,TRBJ1-5,.,TGCGCCAGCAGCTTACAGGGTCCCAATCAGCCCCAGCATTTT,CASSLQGPNQPQHF
TRBV18,few,TRBJ2-2,.,TGTGCCAGCTCACCTAGGACCGTGAACACCGGGGAGCTGTTTTTT,CASSPRTVNTGELFF
TRBV20-1,few,TRBJ2-5,.,TGCAGTGCTAGAGATTCGTTACGGGGAGGCGAGACCCAGTACTTC,CSARDSLRGGETQYF
TRBV10-3,many,TRBJ2-3,TRBD1,TGTGCCACCCGGACAGGGGGGTCCACAGATACGCAGTATTTT,CATRTGGSTDTQYF
TRBV7-9,.,TRBJ1-2,TRBD1,TGTGCCACCCTAGAACCCCAGCTCGGACAGGGGTATACCTATGGCTACACCTTC,CATLEPQLGQGYTYGYTF
TRBV6-2/TRBV6-3,few,TRBJ2-2,.,TGTGCCAGCAGTTTTCAGGGGTTCGGGGCCGGGGAGCTGTTTTTT,CASSFQGFGAGELFF
TRBV7-9,few,TRBJ2-5,TRBD2,TGTGCCAGCAGCCCGCCCGCCCTAGCGGCCCAAGAGACCCAGTACTTC,CASSPPALAAQETQYF
TRBV5-1,few,TRBJ2-3,.,TGCGCCAGCAGCTTGAACCCCACAGGGAGTAGCACAGATACGCAGTATTTT,CASSLNPTGSSTDTQYF
TRBV20-1,many,TRBJ1-1,TRBD1,TGCAGTGCTAGGCAGGGGGACACTGAAGCTTTCTTT,CSARQGDTEAFF
TRBV7-3,many,TRBJ1-6,.,TGTGCCAGCAGCCCCGACTCTACGAATTCACCCCTCCACTTT,CASSPDSTNSPLHF
TRBV5-5,.,TRBJ2-3,TRBD1,TGTGCCAGCAGCTTGGGGCTGACAGGGGATAGCGATACGCAGTATTTT,CASSLGLTGDSDTQYF
TRBV7-9,many,TRBJ1-2,.,TGTGCCAGCAGCCTAGCACCAGGGTATGGCTACACCTTC,CASSLAPGYGYTF
TRBV7-2,.,TRBJ2-2,.,TGTGCCAGCAGCCCCGGGCCGAGGAACACCGGGGAGCTGTTTTTT,CASSPGPRNTGELFF
TRBV27,many,TRBJ1-5,TRBD1,TGTGCCAGCAGAAAGGGACAGGTAGAACAGCCCCAGCATTTT,CASRKGQVEQPQHF
TRBV20-1,many,TRBJ2-7,.,TGCAGTGCTCAGGGTGCCTACGAGCAGTACTTC,CSAQGAYEQYF
TRBV5-8,few,TRBJ1-2,.,TGTGCCAGCAGCCGATTGGCACAGGGCAGGAACTATGGCTACACCTTC,CASSRLAQGRNYGYTF
TRBV25-1,many,TRBJ2-7,TRBD2,TGTGCCAGCGCTCAACTAGCGGACGCCTACGAGCAGTACTTC,CASAQLADAYEQYF
TRBV4-3,many,TRBJ2-1,.,TGCGCCAGCAGCCAAGAGTCATCGGGGTACAATGAGCAGTTCTTC,CASSQESSGYNEQFF
TRBV20-1,many,TRBJ2-2,.,TGCAGTGCTAGAGATCCGCGTAACACCGGGGAGCTGTTTTTT,CSARDPRNTGELFF
TRBV20-1,.,TRBJ2-1,.,TGCAGTGCTAGCCGGTCTTCCTACAATGAGCAGTTCTTC,CSASRSSYNEQFF